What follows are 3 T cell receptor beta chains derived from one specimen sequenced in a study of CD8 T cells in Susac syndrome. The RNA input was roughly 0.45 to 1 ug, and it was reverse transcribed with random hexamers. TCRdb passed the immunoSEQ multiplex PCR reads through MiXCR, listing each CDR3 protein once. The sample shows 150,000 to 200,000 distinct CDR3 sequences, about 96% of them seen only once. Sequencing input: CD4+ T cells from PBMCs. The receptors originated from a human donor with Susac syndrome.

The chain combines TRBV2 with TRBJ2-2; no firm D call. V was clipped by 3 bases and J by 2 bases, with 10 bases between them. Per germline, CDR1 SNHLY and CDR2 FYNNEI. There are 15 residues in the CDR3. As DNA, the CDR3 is TGTGCCAGCAGTGATTGGATCACCAACACCGGGGAGCTGTTTTTT. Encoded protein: CASSDWITNTGELFF. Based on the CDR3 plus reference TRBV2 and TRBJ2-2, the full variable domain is EPEVTQTPSHQVTQMGQEVILRCVPISNHLYFYWYRQILGQKVEFLVSFYNNEISEKSEIFDDQFSVERPDGSNFTLKIRSTKLEDSAMYFCASSDWITNTGELFFGEGSRLTVL.

CDR3 DNA: TGCAGCGCTATCGGCACTGAAGCTTTCTTT. Encoded protein: CSAIGTEAFF. The chain combines TRBV29-1 with TRBJ1-1; unclear D gene. CDR1 and CDR2 from the germline V gene are SQVTM and ANQGSEA. The CDR3 is 10 residues long. V lost 7 bases and J 4 bases, leaving 7 bases between the germline ends. Combining the CDR3 with reference TRBV29-1 and TRBJ1-1 gives the whole variable domain SAVISQKPSRDICQRGTSLTIQCQVDSQVTMMFWYRQQPGQSLTLIATANQGSEATYESGFVIDKFPISRPNLTFSTLTVSNMSPEDSSIYLCSAIGTEAFFGQGTRLTVV.

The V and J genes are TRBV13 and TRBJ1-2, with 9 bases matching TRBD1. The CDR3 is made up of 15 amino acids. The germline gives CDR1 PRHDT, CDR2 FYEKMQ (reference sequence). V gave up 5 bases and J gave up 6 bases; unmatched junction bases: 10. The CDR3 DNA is TGTGCCAGCAGCGGGACAGGGCTGATAACCAATGGCTACACCTTC. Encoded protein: CASSGTGLITNGYTF.